One and the same sample provided the 2 T cell receptor beta chains below, sequenced in a study of T cells expressing NK-cell markers. TCRdb re-called the 5' RACE reads; one entry per CDR3 protein, DNA not given. In total, the table holds fewer than 400,000 distinct CDR3 sequences. The specimen sequenced was blood T cells: a sorted CD56 or NKG2C T cell subset, CD4+ or CD8+ T cells, or bulk PBMC T cells (not recorded which). All receptors derive from a woman aged 45-59 years in good health.

V is TRBV20-1 and J is TRBJ2-3. Germline V gene lookup returns CDR1 DFQATT and CDR2 SNEGSKA (reference sequence). The CDR3 extends over 12 amino acids. The chain's CDR3 is CSAPDDTDTQYF.

This sequence joins TRBV11-2 and TRBJ2-1; TCRdb lists TRBD2, though no DNA is available to test this call. Germline lookup yields CDR1 SGHAT and CDR2 FQNNGV. The CDR3 has 16 amino acids. CDR3 in amino acids: CASRTPGTSGSTEQFF.